A single sample gave rise to the 25 T cell receptor beta chains below, sequenced in a study of early T cells in non-severe SARS-CoV-2 infection. TCRdb ran MiXCR on the 5' RACE reads and lists one entry per CDR3 protein. The sample lists 80,000 or so distinct CDR3 sequences, around 15% occurring once. The sequenced sample consisted of whole blood. Receptors were obtained from an adult who was a healthcare worker with PCR-confirmed SARS-CoV-2 infection or an uninfected control (not recorded which).

The rearrangement uses TRBV7-3 and TRBJ2-3; 7 nucleotides agree with TRBD2. CDR3 length: 17 amino acids. CDR1 is SGHTA, CDR2 FQGTGA, per germline. Trimming removed 1 base from V and 4 bases from J; junction bases left unmatched: 11. CDR3 coding DNA: TGTGCCAGCAGCTTAAGGGGAGGGGAGGTCGTCGCAGATACGCAGTATTTT. It codes for CASSLRGGEVVADTQYF.

A remark on this clonotype: This may arise from a read error, as a much more abundant clone is one base away. V usage is TRBV6-1 and J usage is TRBJ2-5, with D uncertain. CDR1 MNHNS and CDR2 SASEGT come from the germline V gene. The length of the CDR3 is 16 residues. CDR3 nucleotide sequence: TGTGCCGGCAGTGAGTCCTACTTGAGTCATCAAGAGACCCAGTACTTC. It yields the protein CAGSESYLSHQETQYF.

This clonotype was seen a few times. The chain has TRBV24-1 and TRBJ2-3; the match to TRBD1 covers 7 bases. CDR3 length: 16 residues. The germline V gene encodes CDR1 KGHDR and CDR2 SFDVKD. V lost 4 bases and J lost 3; bases outside the gene matches: 9. The chain's CDR3 is CATSDPVGGGTDTQYF. As DNA, the CDR3 is TGTGCCACCAGTGACCCCGTAGGGGGCGGGACAGATACGCAGTATTTT.

This clonotype was counted at least ten times. The chain recombines TRBV7-8 with TRBJ2-7; D call uncertain. The CDR3 has 15 residues. Germline CDR1 SGHVS, CDR2 FQNEAQ. With 2 bases removed from V and 0 bases from J, the gap between germline ends came to 11 bases. The CDR3 loop is CASSLRSLDSYEQYF. The CDR3 bases are TGTGCCAGCAGCTTACGGTCCCTGGACTCCTACGAGCAGTACTTC.

This clonotype was picked up many times. The J gene is TRBJ2-7, the V gene TRBV30; 10 bases match TRBD2. CDR1 is GTSNPN and CDR2 is SVGIG in the germline V gene (reference sequence). J gave up 6 bases and V 2 bases, and 10 bases lay outside the gene matches. The CDR3 is made up of 15 amino acids. This CDR3 is CAWSKLAGLAGEQYF. Here the CDR3 DNA reads TGTGCCTGGAGTAAACTAGCGGGACTGGCGGGCGAGCAGTACTTC.

This clonotype was picked up a small number of times. The chain combines TRBV2 with TRBJ1-5, with TRBD1 matching over 10 bases. Germline CDR1 SNHLY, CDR2 FYNNEI. The V gene end was trimmed by 7 bases and the J gene end by 4 bases; junction bases not matched to a gene: 7. This CDR3 contains 15 residues. For the CDR3, the DNA is TGTGCCAGCACCAAGACAGGGGGCGGAAATCAGCCCCAGCATTTT. Translated, it gives CASTKTGGGNQPQHF.

The gene calls are TRBV9 and TRBJ2-1; maybe TRBD2 (6 bases). Trimming removed 3 bases from V and 0 bases from J, with 13 bases in between. The CDR3 is 16 residues long. Germline V CDR1 and CDR2: SGDLS, YYNGEE. The CDR3 sequence is CASSELAVSSYNEQFF. Here the CDR3 DNA reads TGTGCCAGCAGCGAGTTAGCGGTTAGCTCCTACAATGAGCAGTTCTTC.

This clonotype was observed a few times. The chain is built from TRBV19 and TRBJ2-2; D remains ambiguous. This CDR3 contains 12 residues. V lost 3 bases and J lost 8, with 7 bases in between. CDR1 is LNHDA and CDR2 is SQIVND in the germline V gene (reference sequence). CDR3 sequence: CASSIPPGELFF. The CDR3 nucleotides are TGTGCCAGTAGTATTCCCCCTGGGGAGCTGTTTTTT.

This clonotype was seen a handful of times. The V and J genes are TRBV6-5 and TRBJ2-7, with a weak D call TRBD2 (6 bases). The CDR3 is made up of 15 amino acids. The V end was cut by 5 bases, the J end by 5 bases, with 19 bases between. Germline CDR1 and CDR2: MNHEY and SVGAGI. DNA of the CDR3: TGTGCCAGCAGTCTTCACCTGGGGGGAGAAAACGAGCAGTACTTC. Protein product: CASSLHLGGENEQYF.

This clonotype was seen many times. The chain uses TRBV2 and TRBJ1-2; D gene unclear. The CDR3 runs to 16 residues. Germline lookup yields CDR1 SNHLY and CDR2 FYNNEI. The V end was cut by 7 bases, the J end by 1 base, with 19 bases between. DNA of the CDR3: TGTGCCAGCATCCGGGCAGGTCGAGGGATTAACTATGGCTACACCTTC. Translated, it gives CASIRAGRGINYGYTF. The whole variable domain, remainder taken from reference TRBV2 and TRBJ1-2, is EPEVTQTPSHQVTQMGQEVILRCVPISNHLYFYWYRQILGQKVEFLVSFYNNEISEKSEIFDDQFSVERPDGSNFTLKIRSTKLEDSAMYFCASIRAGRGINYGYTFGSGTRLTVV.

The rearrangement links TRBV12-3 or TRBV12-4 to TRBJ2-3, with a tentative D call TRBD2 (6 bases). CDR3 size: 15 residues. Deletions cut 6 bases from V and 2 bases from J, with 15 bases between. The CDR3 is CASRPPGLLTDTQYF. In DNA form, the CDR3 reads TGTGCCAGCAGACCTCCGGGACTTCTCACAGATACGCAGTATTTT.

This clonotype was recorded at least ten times. V is TRBV7-9 and J is TRBJ2-5, with D unresolved. Germline CDR1 is SEHNR and CDR2 is FQNEAQ (reference sequence). The CDR3 totals 13 residues. Between the trimmed V and J ends, which lost 2 bases and 1 base, there was a span of 5 bases. The CDR3 reads CASSLLVQETQYF. DNA for the CDR3: TGTGCCAGCAGCTTATTAGTCCAAGAGACCCAGTACTTC.

This clonotype was counted at least ten times. The chain combines TRBV12-3 or TRBV12-4 with TRBJ1-2; 7 bases match TRBD1. Trimming took 2 bases from V and 4 from J; bases not matched to a gene: 4. The CDR3 sequence is 14 residues long. CDR3 protein: CASSLNRGGYGYTF. The CDR3 nucleotides read TGTGCCAGCAGTTTAAACAGGGGCGGCTATGGCTACACCTTC.

This clonotype was detected many times. The genes are TRBV7-9 and TRBJ2-2, with D possibly matching TRBD2 (5 bases). Per the germline V gene, CDR1 is SEHNR and CDR2 is FQNEAQ (reference sequence). CDR3 length equals 15 residues. The V and J ends lost 3 bases and 3 bases respectively, with 11 bases between them. CDR3 sequence reads: CASSFTGSDTGELFF. The CDR3 DNA reads as TGTGCCAGCAGCTTCACGGGGAGCGACACCGGGGAGCTGTTTTTT.

The chain couples TRBV6-5 to TRBJ2-7; 10 nucleotides match TRBD1. CDR3 size: 14 residues. The ends lost 6 bases at V and 6 bases at J; junction bases unmatched: 8. Germline V gene data show CDR1 as MNHEY and CDR2 as SVGAGI. For the CDR3, the DNA is TGTGCCAGCAGGGGACAGGGGTCTAGCGGCGAGCAGTACTTC. Its protein product is CASRGQGSSGEQYF.

A few counts support this clonotype. V usage is TRBV7-9 and J usage is TRBJ2-7, with a tentative D call TRBD2 (6 bases). Trimming took 5 bases from V and 2 from J, leaving 16 bases between them. CDR3 size: 15 residues. Germline V gene sequence: CDR1 SEHNR, CDR2 FQNEAQ (reference sequence). CDR3 in DNA: TGTGCCAGCAGCACCAGCCGGGACTCCCCCTACGAGCAGTACTTC. Its translation is CASSTSRDSPYEQYF.

This clonotype has more than one count but fewer than ten. The genes are TRBV7-7 and TRBJ2-7, with 9 bases matching TRBD2. Germline V gene sequence: CDR1 SSHAT, CDR2 FNYEAQ (reference sequence). The CDR3 runs to 15 residues. This CDR3 is CARSLAGDSAGEQYF. In DNA, the CDR3 is TGTGCTAGGAGTTTAGCGGGGGACTCCGCTGGAGAGCAGTACTTC.

Only a few counts were recorded for this clonotype. The chain joins TRBV7-2 to TRBJ1-5; no firm D call. V lost 2 bases, J lost 2 bases, and 10 bases lay in between. Germline values: CDR1 SGHTA, CDR2 FQGNSA. The CDR3 totals 15 residues. CDR3 nucleotides: TGTGCCAGCAGCTTATACGGGGAGGGCAATCAGCCCCAGCATTTT. This sequence encodes CASSLYGEGNQPQHF.

A few counts support this clonotype. The chain uses TRBV20-1 and TRBJ2-7, with D hard to call. Trimming pared 0 bases from V and 3 bases from J, leaving 6 bases between. CDR1 and CDR2 (germline): DFQATT, SNEGSKA (reference sequence). CDR3 length equals 12 residues. CDR3: CSARDQYYEQYF. The CDR3 DNA follows: TGCAGTGCTAGAGATCAGTACTACGAGCAGTACTTC.

This chain joins TRBV7-8 and TRBJ2-7, with TRBD2 matching over 8 bases. V lost 4 bases, J lost 4 bases, and 6 bases stayed unmatched. The germline CDR1 and CDR2 sequences are SGHVS and FQNEAQ. The CDR3 runs 14 residues. The CDR3 reads CASSSGTRAYEQYF. CDR3 coding DNA: TGTGCCAGCAGCTCAGGGACTAGGGCTTACGAGCAGTACTTC. The full variable domain, rest sourced from reference TRBV7-8 and TRBJ2-7, is GAGVSQSPRYKVAKRGQDVALRCDPISGHVSLFWYQQALGQGPEFLTYFQNEAQLDKSGLPSDRFFAERPEGSVSTLKIQRTQQEDSAVYLCASSSGTRAYEQYFGPGTRLTVT.

This clonotype was seen only a few times. V is TRBV10-2 and J is TRBJ1-2; unclear D gene. Trimming removed 2 bases from V and 7 bases from J, with 8 bases in between. The CDR3 is 12 residues long. The V gene's germline CDR1 is WSHSY and CDR2 SAAADI. The CDR3 loop reads CASSEREAGYTF. The CDR3 region has the DNA TGCGCCAGCAGTGAGAGGGAGGCTGGCTACACCTTC.

V usage is TRBV7-9 and J usage is TRBJ2-3; 11 bases line up with TRBD2. CDR3 length: 16 amino acids. V gave up 5 bases and J gave up 2 bases; unmatched junction bases: 6. Germline lookup yields CDR1 SEHNR and CDR2 FQNEAQ (reference sequence). The CDR3 sequence: CASSRGTSGATDTQYF. DNA of the CDR3: TGTGCCAGCAGCCGTGGGACTAGCGGAGCCACAGATACGCAGTATTTT.

This clonotype was seen many times. V and J are TRBV6-6 and TRBJ1-1, with D perhaps TRBD1 (6 bases). V was shortened by 8 bases and J by 0 bases, with 7 bases between the two germline ends. Germline-derived CDR1 and CDR2 are MNHNY and SVGAGI (reference sequence). This CDR3 comprises 12 residues. Here the CDR3 DNA reads TGTGCCAGCCGGGGGCTGAACACTGAAGCTTTCTTT. Amino acids: CASRGLNTEAFF.

Turning to this clonotype: A clone one base away is much larger, so this may be a read error. This chain uses TRBV5-1 with TRBJ2-5; D is perhaps TRBD1 (7 bases). The CDR3 consists of 16 residues. Trimming left V 6 bases short and J 4 bases short, with 22 bases between. Looked up from germline, CDR1 is SGHRS and CDR2 is YFSETQ. CDR3 bases: TGCGCCAGCACCTCAGGGGGGCAGAGAAGCCTAGAGACCCAGTACTTC. Residues: CASTSGGQRSLETQYF.

This clonotype counts as medium-sized. The gene calls are TRBV7-3 and TRBJ2-1, with TRBD2 matching over 14 bases. This CDR3 region has 16 residues. Germline-derived CDR1 and CDR2 are SGHTA and FQGTGA. The ends lost 4 bases at V and 7 bases at J; junction bases unmatched: 6. The CDR3 region is CASSSGTSGSGNEQFF. The DNA for the CDR3 is TGTGCCAGCAGCTCGGGGACTAGCGGGAGCGGTAATGAGCAGTTCTTC.